Sequencing of this TCR beta chain was carried out in a study of blood T cell repertoires in COVID-19. As for the study in general: Sources were T cells, B-cell-depleted T cells, or PBMCs; the material itself was cDNA or gDNA.

Profiling relied on immunoSEQ multiplex PCR, and the TCRdb table lists in-frame clones only, not all of them. This table holds 250,000 to 300,000 clones, around 89% found once. The CDR3 spans 14 residues. With 6 bases clipped from V and 5 bases from J, the junction kept 7 bases outside the gene matches. Germline-derived CDR1 and CDR2 are MNHEY and SVGAGI. The specimen sequenced was peripheral blood. The sequence was obtained from a woman aged 55 to 70 with acute or convalescent COVID-19. The chain combines TRBV6-5 with TRBJ1-1; 9 positions agree with TRBD1. CDR3 sequence: CASRRTGGGTEAFF. In DNA, the CDR3 is TGTGCCAGCAGGAGAACAGGGGGCGGGACTGAAGCTTTCTTT.